Listed here are 26 T cell receptor beta chains from one sample, sequenced in a study of cytomegalovirus exposure and HLA in healthy donors. Sequenced by immunoSEQ multiplex PCR; TCRdb stores in-frame clones only, minus some. The table includes 150,000 to 200,000 clones, about 90% detected once. Sequenced input: PBMCs. The receptors here all came from a woman between 18 and 30 years old in good health and CMV-seropositive.

The chain is built from TRBV11-2 and TRBJ2-7, with a weak D call TRBD2 (5 bases). V was shortened by 6 bases and J by 1 base, with 19 bases between the two germline ends. The CDR3 runs 16 residues. Per the germline V gene, CDR1 is SGHAT and CDR2 is FQNNGV. CDR3 bases: TGTGCCAGCAGGGAGATCAAATCCCGGGGTTCCTACGAGCAGTACTTC. This translates into CASREIKSRGSYEQYF.

The chain combines TRBV4-1 with TRBJ2-5, with D possibly matching TRBD1 (5 bases). Germline V gene lookup returns CDR1 MGHRA and CDR2 YSYEKL. The CDR3 loop spans 18 amino acids. V was trimmed by 0 bases and J by 5 bases, leaving 22 bases between them. Here the CDR3 reads CASSQEASRDEEAETQYF. The CDR3 coding sequence is TGCGCCAGCAGCCAAGAGGCCTCCAGGGATGAGGAAGCGGAGACCCAGTACTTC.

This sequence joins TRBV14 and TRBJ2-2; 11 bases agree with TRBD2. The CDR3 totals 17 residues. Looked up from germline, CDR1 is SGHDN and CDR2 is FVKESK. V gave up 3 bases and J gave up 5 bases; unmatched junction bases: 8. The CDR3 region is CASSQGRLAGKTGELFF. CDR3 DNA: TGTGCCAGCAGCCAGGGACGACTAGCGGGGAAGACCGGGGAGCTGTTTTTT.

V and J are TRBV7-6 and TRBJ2-5, with D perhaps matching TRBD1 (6 bases). Germline values: CDR1 SGHVS, CDR2 FNYEAQ. V was trimmed by 1 base and J by 3 bases, leaving 9 bases between them. There are 14 residues in the CDR3. The CDR3 DNA reads as TGTGCCAGCAGCTTAGACAGGGTTGAAGAGACCCAGTACTTC. This translates into CASSLDRVEETQYF.

The chain joins TRBV5-6 to TRBJ2-7; D gene unclear. Germline CDR1 is SGHDT and CDR2 is YYEEEE. This CDR3 is built from 12 residues. V was shortened by 1 base and J by 3 bases, with 5 bases between the two germline ends. CDR3: CASSLIGYEQYF. In nucleotides, the CDR3 is TGTGCCAGCAGCTTGATCGGCTACGAGCAGTACTTC. Using reference TRBV5-6 and TRBJ2-7 for the parts outside the CDR3, the full variable domain is DAGVTQSPTHLIKTRGQQVTLRCSPKSGHDTVSWYQQALGQGPQFIFQYYEEEERQRGNFPDRFSGHQFPNYSSELNVNALLLGDSALYLCASSLIGYEQYFGPGTRLTVT.

This clone is a singleton in its sample. The chain joins TRBV7-9 to TRBJ2-5; TRBD2 might be the D (6 bases). Trimming left V 7 bases short and J 2 bases short, with 11 bases between. The CDR3 contains 13 residues. The germline CDR1 and CDR2 sequences are SEHNR and FQNEAQ (reference sequence). The CDR3 DNA sequence: TGTGCCAGCACGGGGGACCCGCAAGAGACCCAGTACTTC. Protein product: CASTGDPQETQYF.

The chain employs TRBV6-1 and TRBJ1-2; possible D gene TRBD1, 6 bases. V lost 10 bases, J lost 3 bases, and 18 bases lay in between. CDR3 length: 14 amino acids. Germline V gives CDR1 MNHNS, CDR2 SASEGT. The CDR3 DNA sequence: TGTGCCACCAACAAACAGGGCTTCGACTATGGCTACACCTTC. This codes for CATNKQGFDYGYTF.

The CDR3 DNA is TGTGCCAGCAGTGAAACCTATGAGCCTCAGTACTTC. Translation: CASSETYEPQYF. The V and J genes are TRBV2 and TRBJ2-7, with no clear D. Trimming left V 2 bases short and J 10 bases short, with 12 bases between. Germline loops: CDR1 SNHLY, CDR2 FYNNEI. The CDR3 has 12 residues.

The chain uses TRBV7-6 and TRBJ2-7; D remains unclear. Germline values: CDR1 SGHVS, CDR2 FNYEAQ. The V and J ends lost 5 bases and 2 bases respectively, with 16 bases between them. The CDR3 is 15 residues long. The CDR3 loop reads CASSRYDSNPYEQYF. The CDR3 DNA sequence: TGTGCCAGCAGCCGTTACGACTCGAATCCCTACGAGCAGTACTTC.

The chain is built from TRBV19 and TRBJ2-3, with a possible D match to TRBD1 (5 bases). The CDR3 runs 13 residues. The ends were cut back, 4 bases at V and 3 bases at J, with 8 bases in the middle. The V gene's germline CDR1 is LNHDA and CDR2 SQIVND (reference sequence). CDR3 loop: CASSSPGTDTQYF. The CDR3 DNA reads TGTGCCAGTAGTAGTCCAGGGACAGATACGCAGTATTTT.

The chain links TRBV5-1 to TRBJ1-4; TRBD1 matches 7 bases. The trim removed 2 bases at V and 7 bases at J, leaving 5 bases unmatched. Looked up from germline, CDR1 is SGHRS and CDR2 is YFSETQ. The CDR3 length is 14 residues. The CDR3 DNA follows: TGCGCCAGCAGCTTTGACAGGGTGGGTGAAAAACTGTTTTTT. Its translation: CASSFDRVGEKLFF.

This chain joins TRBV27 and TRBJ1-2, with 9 bases that match TRBD1. The CDR3 length is 15 residues. Trimming removed 2 bases from V and 2 bases from J; junction bases left unmatched: 3. Germline CDR1 is MNHEY and CDR2 is SMNVEV (reference sequence). The CDR3: CASSLGQGWNYGYTF. In DNA, the CDR3 is TGTGCCAGCAGTTTAGGACAGGGGTGGAACTATGGCTACACCTTC.

This chain connects TRBV27 to TRBJ1-1; a possible D gene is TRBD1 (6 bases). Trimming shortened V by 6 bases and J by 11 bases, and 22 bases separated the two germline ends. The germline V gene encodes CDR1 MNHEY and CDR2 SMNVEV (reference sequence). This CDR3 spans 14 amino acids. As DNA, the CDR3 is TGTGCCAGCAGCCCCCTTGGATCAGGGGATGAGGCTTTCTTT. Residues: CASSPLGSGDEAFF.

V and J are TRBV19 and TRBJ2-5; 15 positions match TRBD2. CDR3 size: 16 residues. From germline, CDR1 is LNHDA and CDR2 SQIVND (reference sequence). J was trimmed by 4 bases and V by 8 bases; bases with no gene match: 8. For the CDR3, the DNA is TGTGCCAGTCGAAGAGGACTAGCGGGGGGGTTAGAGACCCAGTACTTC. It encodes CASRRGLAGGLETQYF.

The chain joins TRBV28 to TRBJ2-5; D might be TRBD1 (6 bases). Trimming cost V 3 bases and J 5 bases, with 16 bases left between them. The CDR3 sequence is 15 residues long. Looked up from germline, CDR1 is MDHEN and CDR2 is SYDVKM. The DNA of the CDR3 is TGTGCCAGCAGTTTTTTCAGGGGAGTGATGGAGACCCAGTACTTC. This encodes CASSFFRGVMETQYF.

This clone was detected once. The chain carries TRBV5-6 and TRBJ1-2, with D perhaps TRBD1 (5 bases). Trimming removed 4 bases at V and 5 bases at J, with 12 bases between. This CDR3 comprises 13 residues. Germline loops: CDR1 SGHDT, CDR2 YYEEEE. The CDR3 DNA follows: TGTGCCAGCAGCCCGACAGAAGTTTATGGCTACACCTTC. Translating it yields CASSPTEVYGYTF. Complete variable domain (other parts from reference TRBV5-6 and TRBJ1-2): DAGVTQSPTHLIKTRGQQVTLRCSPKSGHDTVSWYQQALGQGPQFIFQYYEEEERQRGNFPDRFSGHQFPNYSSELNVNALLLGDSALYLCASSPTEVYGYTFGSGTRLTVV.

CDR3 nucleotides: TGTGCCAGCAGCTTAGGACACGGGGTGGATCAGCCCCAGCATTTT. Translating it yields CASSLGHGVDQPQHF. The V call is TRBV7-8, the J call TRBJ1-5, with unresolved D. The CDR3 spans 15 residues. Germline V CDR1 and CDR2: SGHVS, FQNEAQ. Trimming shortened V by 1 base and J by 5 bases, and 12 bases separated the two germline ends.

This chain joins TRBV7-9 and TRBJ1-2; 9 bases are a match to TRBD1. V trimming: 3 bases; J trimming: 3 bases; junction bases outside the gene matches: 17. The germline gives CDR1 SEHNR, CDR2 FQNEAQ (reference sequence). CDR3 length equals 19 residues. The CDR3 protein is CASSFNLPGTGRRDYGYTF. For the CDR3, the DNA is TGTGCCAGCAGCTTTAATCTCCCCGGGACAGGGAGGCGGGACTATGGCTACACCTTC. Variable domain in full (rest from reference TRBV7-9 and TRBJ1-2): DTGVSQNPRHKITKRGQNVTFRCDPISEHNRLYWYRQTLGQGPEFLTYFQNEAQLEKSRLLSDRFSAERPKGSFSTLEIQRTEQGDSAMYLCASSFNLPGTGRRDYGYTFGSGTRLTVV.

The sample holds a few counts of this clone. CDR3 loop: CAWFSGKGDGYTF. The CDR3 nucleotides are TGTGCCTGGTTCTCGGGGAAGGGCGATGGCTACACCTTC. This rearrangement joins TRBV30 to TRBJ1-2; D ambiguous. The CDR3 spans 13 residues. V lost 5 bases, J lost 6 bases, and 16 bases lay in between. CDR1 GTSNPN and CDR2 SVGIG come from the germline V gene (reference sequence).

In this sample, this clone turned up once. The chain carries TRBV19 and TRBJ2-1, with TRBD2 matching over 9 bases. The CDR3 spans 17 residues. V was clipped by 4 bases and J by 2 bases; unmatched bases: 9. Germline V gene data show CDR1 as LNHDA and CDR2 as SQIVND (reference sequence). The CDR3 spells CASSTFSGSLPYNEQFF. The CDR3 bases are TGTGCCAGTAGTACCTTTAGCGGGAGTCTCCCCTACAATGAGCAGTTCTTC.

This chain links TRBV28 with TRBJ2-7, with a weak D call TRBD1 (6 bases). Between the trimmed V and J ends, which lost 6 bases and 6 bases, there was a span of 15 bases. CDR3 length: 13 residues. CDR1 and CDR2 from the germline V gene are MDHEN and SYDVKM. The CDR3 sequence: CASRAAGTSEQYF. DNA for the CDR3: TGTGCCAGCAGGGCTGCCGGGACAAGCGAGCAGTACTTC. The entire variable domain, with the rest obtained from reference TRBV28 and TRBJ2-7, is as follows: DVKVTQSSRYLVKRTGEKVFLECVQDMDHENMFWYRQDPGLGLRLIYFSYDVKMKEKGDIPEGYSVSREKKERFSLILESASTNQTSMYLCASRAAGTSEQYFGPGTRLTVT.

V gene TRBV2 combines with J gene TRBJ1-2, with 8 positions matching TRBD1. V dropped 10 bases and J dropped 10; count of bases not matched to a gene: 14. The CDR3 totals 13 residues. Germline-derived CDR1 and CDR2 are SNHLY and FYNNEI. CDR3 sequence reads: CATVRDRSSNYTF. Written as DNA, the CDR3 is TGTGCCACCGTTCGGGACAGGTCCTCAAACTACACCTTC.

The V gene is TRBV7-9, the J gene TRBJ2-3; tentatively, D is TRBD2 (6 bases). Germline CDR1 and CDR2: SEHNR and FQNEAQ (reference sequence). V lost 3 bases, J lost 2 bases, and 15 bases lay in between. This CDR3 is built from 16 residues. The CDR3 sequence is CASSFVGAGLTDTQYF. CDR3 DNA sequence: TGTGCCAGCAGCTTCGTCGGGGCGGGACTCACAGATACGCAGTATTTT.

The V and J genes are TRBV4-1 and TRBJ2-3, with 16 positions matching TRBD2. The CDR3 sequence is 20 residues long. Germline CDR1 MGHRA, CDR2 YSYEKL. V lost 4 bases, J lost 3 bases, and 13 bases stayed unmatched. The CDR3 sequence is CASSRVPGTSGGAYTDTQYF. CDR3 coding DNA: TGCGCCAGCAGCCGTGTCCCCGGGACTAGCGGGGGGGCCTATACAGATACGCAGTATTTT.

V usage is TRBV19 and J usage is TRBJ2-7, with a possible D match to TRBD2 (6 bases). Germline CDR1 and CDR2: LNHDA and SQIVND (reference sequence). CDR3 length equals 15 residues. Deletions cut 4 bases from V and 1 base from J, with 14 bases between. The DNA of the CDR3 is TGTGCCAGTAGTAGGAGGGACGCGGGGTCCTACGAGCAGTACTTC. This gives the protein CASSRRDAGSYEQYF. Full variable domain (missing parts from reference TRBV19 and TRBJ2-7): DGGITQSPKYLFRKEGQNVTLSCEQNLNHDAMYWYRQDPGQGLRLIYYSQIVNDFQKGDIAEGYSVSREKKESFPLTVTSAQKNPTAFYLCASSRRDAGSYEQYFGPGTRLTVT.

V gene TRBV10-3 combines with J gene TRBJ2-6; a weak D match, TRBD1 (6 bases). V lost 3 bases and J 0 bases, leaving 15 bases between the germline ends. The CDR3 spans 18 residues. Germline CDR1 is ENHRY and CDR2 is SYGVKD. The CDR3 spells CAISDSGTPYSGANVLTF. CDR3 in DNA: TGTGCCATCAGTGATTCCGGGACACCTTACTCTGGGGCCAACGTCCTGACTTTC.